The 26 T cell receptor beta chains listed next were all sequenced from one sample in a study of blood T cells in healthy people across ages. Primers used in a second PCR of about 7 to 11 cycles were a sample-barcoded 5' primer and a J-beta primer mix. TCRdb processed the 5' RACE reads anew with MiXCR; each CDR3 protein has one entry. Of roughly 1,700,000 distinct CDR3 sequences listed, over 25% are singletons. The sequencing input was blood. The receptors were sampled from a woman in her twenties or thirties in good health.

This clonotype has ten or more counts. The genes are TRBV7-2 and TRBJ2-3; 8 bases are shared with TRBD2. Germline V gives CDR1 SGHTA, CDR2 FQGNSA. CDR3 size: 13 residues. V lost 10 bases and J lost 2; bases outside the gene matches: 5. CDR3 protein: CATRLAITDTQYF. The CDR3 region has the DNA TGTGCCACCCGACTAGCGATCACAGATACGCAGTATTTT.

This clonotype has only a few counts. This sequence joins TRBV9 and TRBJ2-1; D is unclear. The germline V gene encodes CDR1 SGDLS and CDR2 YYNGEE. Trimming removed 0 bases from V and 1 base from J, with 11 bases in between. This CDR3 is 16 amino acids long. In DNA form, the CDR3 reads TGTGCCAGCAGCGTAGCAGGTCTTGGTTCCTACAATGAGCAGTTCTTC. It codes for CASSVAGLGSYNEQFF.

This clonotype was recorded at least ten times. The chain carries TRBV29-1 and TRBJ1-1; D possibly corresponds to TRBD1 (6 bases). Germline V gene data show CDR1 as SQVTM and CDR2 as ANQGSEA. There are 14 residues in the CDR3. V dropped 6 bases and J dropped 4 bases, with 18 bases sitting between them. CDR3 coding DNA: TGCAGCGTAGTGACAGGCCCGAAGGGCACTGAAGCTTTCTTT. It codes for CSVVTGPKGTEAFF.

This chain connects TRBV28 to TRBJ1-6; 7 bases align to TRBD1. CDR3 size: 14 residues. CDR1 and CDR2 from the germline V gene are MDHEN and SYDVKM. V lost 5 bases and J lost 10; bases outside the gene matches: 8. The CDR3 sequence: CASSDREVGSPLHF. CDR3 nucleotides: TGTGCCAGCAGTGACAGGGAAGTGGGATCACCCCTCCACTTT.

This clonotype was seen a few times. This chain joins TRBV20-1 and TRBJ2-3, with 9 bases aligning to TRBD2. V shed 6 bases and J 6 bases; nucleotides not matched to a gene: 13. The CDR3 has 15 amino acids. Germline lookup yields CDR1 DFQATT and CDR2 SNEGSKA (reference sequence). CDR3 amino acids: CSAYPPGLAGDTQYF. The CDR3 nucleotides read TGCAGTGCCTACCCACCGGGGCTAGCGGGGGATACGCAGTATTTT.

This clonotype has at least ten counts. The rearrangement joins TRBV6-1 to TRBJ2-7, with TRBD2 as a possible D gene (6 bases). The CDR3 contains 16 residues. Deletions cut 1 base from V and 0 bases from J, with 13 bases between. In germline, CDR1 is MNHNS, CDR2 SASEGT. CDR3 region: CASSEVSGFSSYEQYF. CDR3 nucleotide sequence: TGTGCCAGCAGTGAAGTAAGCGGGTTTAGCTCCTACGAGCAGTACTTC.

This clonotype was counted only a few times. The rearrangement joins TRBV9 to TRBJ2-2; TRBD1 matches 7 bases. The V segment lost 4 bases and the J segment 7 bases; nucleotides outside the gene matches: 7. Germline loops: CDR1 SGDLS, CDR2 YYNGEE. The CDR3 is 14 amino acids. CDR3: CASSQEGGHGELFF. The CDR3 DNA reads TGTGCCAGCAGCCAAGAAGGGGGCCACGGGGAGCTGTTTTTT.

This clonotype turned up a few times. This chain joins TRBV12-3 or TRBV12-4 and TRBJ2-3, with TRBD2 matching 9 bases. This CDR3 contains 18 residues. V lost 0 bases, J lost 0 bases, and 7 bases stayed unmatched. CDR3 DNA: TGTGCCAGCAGTTTAGCGCAGGGCGGGGGGGCTAGCACAGATACGCAGTATTTT. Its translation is CASSLAQGGGASTDTQYF.

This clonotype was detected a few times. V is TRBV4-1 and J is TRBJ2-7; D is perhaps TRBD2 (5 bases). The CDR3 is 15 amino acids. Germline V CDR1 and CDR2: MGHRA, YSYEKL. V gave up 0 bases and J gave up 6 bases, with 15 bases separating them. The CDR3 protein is CASSQEPSKGCEQYF. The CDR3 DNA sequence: TGCGCCAGCAGCCAAGAACCTAGCAAGGGATGCGAGCAGTACTTC.

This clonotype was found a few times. In DNA, the CDR3 is TGCAGTGCAACCCTCGCGGGGTCCTGGACTAGCTTAGGTGAGCAGTTCTTC. Translated, it gives CSATLAGSWTSLGEQFF. The V and J genes are TRBV20-1 and TRBJ2-1; the match to TRBD2 covers 8 bases. The CDR3 runs 17 residues. V was pared by 6 bases and J by 9 bases, with 22 bases of the junction left unmatched. CDR1 and CDR2 from the germline V gene are DFQATT and SNEGSKA (reference sequence).

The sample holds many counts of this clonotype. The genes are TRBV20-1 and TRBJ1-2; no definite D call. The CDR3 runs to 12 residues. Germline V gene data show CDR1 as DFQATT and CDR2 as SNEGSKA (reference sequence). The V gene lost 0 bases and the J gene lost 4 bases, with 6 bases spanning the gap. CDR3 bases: TGCAGTGCTAGAGAGATTCTCTATGGCTACACCTTC. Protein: CSAREILYGYTF.

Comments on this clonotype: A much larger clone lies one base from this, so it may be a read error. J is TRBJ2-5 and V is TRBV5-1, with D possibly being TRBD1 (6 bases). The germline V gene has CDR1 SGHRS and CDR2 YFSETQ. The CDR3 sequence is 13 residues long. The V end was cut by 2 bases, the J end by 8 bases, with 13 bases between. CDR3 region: CASSFWDIHTQYF. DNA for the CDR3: TGCGCCAGCAGCTTCTGGGACATCCACACCCAGTACTTC.

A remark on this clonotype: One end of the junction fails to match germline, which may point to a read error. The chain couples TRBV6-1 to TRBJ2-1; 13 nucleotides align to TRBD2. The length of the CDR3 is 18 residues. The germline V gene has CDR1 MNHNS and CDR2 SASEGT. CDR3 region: CTSSPGLAGVSGDNEQFF. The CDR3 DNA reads TGTACCAGCAGCCCAGGACTAGCGGGAGTCTCTGGGGACAATGAGCAGTTCTTC.

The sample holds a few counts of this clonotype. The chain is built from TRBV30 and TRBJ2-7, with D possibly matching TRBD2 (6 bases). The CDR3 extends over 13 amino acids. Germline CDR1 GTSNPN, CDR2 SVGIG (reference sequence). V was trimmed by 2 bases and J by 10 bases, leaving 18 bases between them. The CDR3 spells CAWSLARDLGQYF. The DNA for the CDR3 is TGTGCCTGGAGTTTAGCGCGGGATCTGGGACAGTACTTC.

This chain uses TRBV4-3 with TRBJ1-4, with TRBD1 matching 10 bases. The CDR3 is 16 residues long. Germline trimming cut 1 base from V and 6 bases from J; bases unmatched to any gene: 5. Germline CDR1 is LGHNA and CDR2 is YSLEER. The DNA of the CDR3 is TGCGCCAGCAGCCAAGGACCGGGACAGGGGTATGAAAAACTGTTTTTT. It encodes CASSQGPGQGYEKLFF.

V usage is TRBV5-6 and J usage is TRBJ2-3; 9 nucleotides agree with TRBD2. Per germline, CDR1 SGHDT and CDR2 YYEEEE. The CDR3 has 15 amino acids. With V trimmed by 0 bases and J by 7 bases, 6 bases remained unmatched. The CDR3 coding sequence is TGTGCCAGCAGCTTGGGGACTAGCGCCTTGAATACGCAGTATTTT. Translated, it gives CASSLGTSALNTQYF.

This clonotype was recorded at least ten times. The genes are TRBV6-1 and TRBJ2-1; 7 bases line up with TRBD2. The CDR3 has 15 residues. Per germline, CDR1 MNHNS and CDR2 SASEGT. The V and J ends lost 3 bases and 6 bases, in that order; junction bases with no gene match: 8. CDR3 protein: CASSDDGRLRNEQFF. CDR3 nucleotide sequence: TGTGCCAGCAGTGATGACGGGAGGTTACGCAATGAGCAGTTCTTC.

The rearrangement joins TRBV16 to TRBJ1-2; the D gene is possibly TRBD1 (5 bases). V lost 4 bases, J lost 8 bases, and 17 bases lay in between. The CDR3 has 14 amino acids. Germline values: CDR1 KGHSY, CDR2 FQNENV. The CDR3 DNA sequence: TGTGCCAGCAGCCTCGATCCGGGACCCGGAGGCTACACCTTC. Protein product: CASSLDPGPGGYTF. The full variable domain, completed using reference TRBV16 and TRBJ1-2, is GEEVAQTPKHLVRGEGQKAKLYCAPIKGHSYVFWYQQVLKNEFKFLISFQNENVFDETGMPKERFSAKCLPNSPCSLEIQATKLEDSAVYFCASSLDPGPGGYTFGSGTRLTVV.

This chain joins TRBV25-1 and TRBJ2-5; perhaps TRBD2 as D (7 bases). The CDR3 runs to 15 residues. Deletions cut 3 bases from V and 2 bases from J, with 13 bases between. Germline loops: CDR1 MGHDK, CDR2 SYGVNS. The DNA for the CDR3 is TGTGCCAGCAGTGACGTCGGGGGGACACAAGAGACCCAGTACTTC. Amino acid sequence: CASSDVGGTQETQYF.

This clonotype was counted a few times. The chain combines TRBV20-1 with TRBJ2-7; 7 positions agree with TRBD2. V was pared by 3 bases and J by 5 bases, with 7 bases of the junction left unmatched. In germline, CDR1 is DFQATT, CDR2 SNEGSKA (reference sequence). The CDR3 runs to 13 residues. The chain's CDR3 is CSASPGGANEQYF. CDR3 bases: TGCAGTGCTAGTCCGGGGGGAGCGAACGAGCAGTACTTC.

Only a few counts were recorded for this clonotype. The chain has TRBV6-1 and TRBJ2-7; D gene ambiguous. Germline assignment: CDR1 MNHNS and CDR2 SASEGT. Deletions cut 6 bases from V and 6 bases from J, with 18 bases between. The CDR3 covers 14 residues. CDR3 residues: CASSPTGSGSEQYF. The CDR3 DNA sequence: TGTGCCAGCAGCCCGACTGGATCGGGTTCCGAGCAGTACTTC.

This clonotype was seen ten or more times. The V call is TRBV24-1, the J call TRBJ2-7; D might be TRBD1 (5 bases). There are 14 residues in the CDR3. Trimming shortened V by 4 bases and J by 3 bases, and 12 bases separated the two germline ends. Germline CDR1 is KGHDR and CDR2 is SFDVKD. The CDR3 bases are TGTGCCACCAGTGAATCCAGGGCCGGCTACGAGCAGTACTTC. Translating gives CATSESRAGYEQYF.

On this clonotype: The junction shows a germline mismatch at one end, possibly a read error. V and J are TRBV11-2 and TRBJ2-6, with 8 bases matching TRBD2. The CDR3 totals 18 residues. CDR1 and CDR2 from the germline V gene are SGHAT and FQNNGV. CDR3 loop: CASSPRVTGLAGANVRTF. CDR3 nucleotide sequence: TGTGCCAGCAGCCCAAGAGTGACCGGACTAGCTGGGGCCAACGTCCGGACTTTC.

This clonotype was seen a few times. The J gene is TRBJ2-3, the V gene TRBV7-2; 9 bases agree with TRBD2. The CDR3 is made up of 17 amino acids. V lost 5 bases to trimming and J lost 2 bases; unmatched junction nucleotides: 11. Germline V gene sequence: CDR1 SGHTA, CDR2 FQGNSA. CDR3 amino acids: CASSRGGSGGITDTQYF. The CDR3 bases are TGTGCCAGCAGCAGGGGGGGTAGCGGGGGCATCACAGATACGCAGTATTTT.

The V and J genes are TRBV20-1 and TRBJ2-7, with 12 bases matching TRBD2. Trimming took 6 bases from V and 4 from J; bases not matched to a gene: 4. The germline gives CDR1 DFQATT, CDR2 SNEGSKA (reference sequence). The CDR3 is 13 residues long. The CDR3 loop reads CSAAGLAGYEQYF. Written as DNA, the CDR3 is TGCAGTGCAGCGGGACTAGCGGGTTACGAGCAGTACTTC.

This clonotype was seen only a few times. CDR3 region: CASSQDPGLTEAFF. The CDR3 DNA is TGCGCCAGCAGCCAAGATCCAGGGCTAACTGAAGCTTTCTTT. The chain links TRBV4-3 to TRBJ1-1; D perhaps matches TRBD1 (5 bases). The germline CDR1 and CDR2 sequences are LGHNA and YSLEER. The CDR3 has 14 amino acids. The V gene lost 0 bases and the J gene lost 5 bases, with 10 bases spanning the gap.